The 27 T cell receptor beta chains below were found in one sample sequenced in a study of technical replicates of blood from a handful of donors. Repertoires were generated with immunoSEQ multiplex PCR, while TCRdb's copy carries only in-frame clones and drops some. Of some 47,000 clones listed, approximately 90% were seen once; the top ten hold around 4.2%. Input material: PBMCs. These receptors were collected from a human donor in good health. Some clones in this sample may be carry-over from other donors' samples.

J is TRBJ1-1 and V is TRBV7-8, with D tentatively TRBD1 (5 bases). V was clipped by 5 bases and J by 5 bases, with 21 bases between them. In germline, CDR1 is SGHVS, CDR2 FQNEAQ. CDR3 length: 16 residues. CDR3 protein: CASSTWGPRGETEAFF. The DNA for the CDR3 is TGTGCCAGCAGCACATGGGGTCCACGGGGGGAAACTGAAGCTTTCTTT.

The V and J genes are TRBV2 and TRBJ1-5; 7 bases line up with TRBD1. Trimming at V came to 10 bases and at J to 5 bases, leaving 8 bases not matched to a gene. This CDR3 spans 13 amino acids. Germline V gives CDR1 SNHLY, CDR2 FYNNEI. The CDR3 DNA sequence: TGTGCCACCCACCGGGACAGAGATCAGCCCCAGCATTTT. It translates to CATHRDRDQPQHF.

Written as DNA, the CDR3 is TGTGCCAGCAGCTTCCCCTCGTTAAGCGGGGAGACCCAGTACTTC. Translated: CASSFPSLSGETQYF. This chain links TRBV11-3 with TRBJ2-5; possibly TRBD2 for D (6 bases). The germline V gene encodes CDR1 SGHNT and CDR2 YENEEA. The CDR3 consists of 15 residues. Deletions cut 3 bases from V and 5 bases from J, with 16 bases between.

This chain uses TRBV4-2 with TRBJ2-2, with 9 nucleotides matching TRBD1. The CDR3 extends over 16 amino acids. J was trimmed by 6 bases and V by 4 bases; bases with no gene match: 9. The germline gives CDR1 LGHNA, CDR2 YNFKEQ. In DNA form, the CDR3 reads TGTGCCAGCAGCCCCCAGGGACAGGGAGTCTCCGGGGAGCTGTTTTTT. This encodes CASSPQGQGVSGELFF.

The chain links TRBV9 to TRBJ1-6, with unresolved D. Germline CDR1 and CDR2: SGDLS and YYNGEE. The ends were cut back, 4 bases at V and 8 bases at J, with 10 bases in the middle. There are 13 residues in the CDR3. CDR3 residues: CASSPSEHSPLHF. The DNA of the CDR3 is TGTGCCAGCAGCCCCTCGGAGCATTCACCCCTCCACTTT.

The chain couples TRBV5-5 to TRBJ1-2; the D is unclear. The V and J ends lost 2 bases and 2 bases respectively, with 10 bases between them. CDR3 length: 14 amino acids. The germline gives CDR1 SGHKS, CDR2 YYEKEE (reference sequence). The CDR3 DNA reads as TGTGCCAGCAGCTTCCCGGGTTCCAACTATGGCTACACCTTC. Its translation: CASSFPGSNYGYTF.

The V call is TRBV6-5, the J call TRBJ2-7, with a possible D match to TRBD2 (5 bases). Germline CDR1 is MNHEY and CDR2 is SVGAGI. The CDR3 contains 12 residues. V gave up 4 bases and J gave up 7 bases, with 11 bases separating them. The CDR3 nucleotides read TGTGCCAGCAGTTCGACTACTGGGGAGCAGTACTTC. Its translation is CASSSTTGEQYF.

The rearrangement joins TRBV7-2 to TRBJ1-6, with D unclear. Germline assignment: CDR1 SGHTA and CDR2 FQGNSA. V was shortened by 1 base and J by 10 bases, with 8 bases between the two germline ends. This CDR3 spans 13 amino acids. CDR3 sequence: CASSLVAGSPLHF. The CDR3 bases are TGTGCCAGCAGCTTAGTGGCGGGATCACCCCTCCACTTT.

The chain recombines TRBV4-1 with TRBJ1-2; tentative D call: TRBD1 (5 bases). Per germline, CDR1 MGHRA and CDR2 YSYEKL. V lost 2 bases and J 4 bases, leaving 11 bases between the germline ends. The CDR3 contains 14 residues. In nucleotides, the CDR3 is TGCGCCAGCAGCCAACCGGGGGTGGGCTATGGCTACACCTTC. Translated: CASSQPGVGYGYTF.

This rearrangement joins TRBV5-1 to TRBJ1-1, with 8 nucleotides matching TRBD1. CDR1 is SGHRS and CDR2 is YFSETQ in the germline V gene. This CDR3 contains 16 residues. Losses at the gene ends were 5 bases for V and 1 base for J; bases not matched to a gene: 10. CDR3 coding DNA: TGCGCCAGCAGGACCCCCCCCGGACAGGGGAACACTGAAGCTTTCTTT. Translating it yields CASRTPPGQGNTEAFF.

The chain carries TRBV7-2 and TRBJ2-7; a weak D match, TRBD1 (6 bases). The length of the CDR3 is 15 residues. Trimming cost V 5 bases and J 3 bases, with 17 bases left between them. CDR1 and CDR2 from the germline V gene are SGHTA and FQGNSA. The CDR3: CASSPPGTLSYEQYF. CDR3 nucleotides: TGTGCCAGCAGCCCCCCCGGGACACTCAGCTACGAGCAGTACTTC.

The V and J genes are TRBV2 and TRBJ1-5; 7 bases are a match to TRBD1. J gave up 3 bases and V 5 bases, and 4 bases lay outside the gene matches. Per the germline V gene, CDR1 is SNHLY and CDR2 is FYNNEI. The CDR3 has 14 amino acids. The CDR3 coding sequence is TGTGCCAGCAGTTTGGACAGGAACAATCAGCCCCAGCATTTT. Translating gives CASSLDRNNQPQHF. The complete variable domain, with remaining parts taken from reference TRBV2 and TRBJ1-5, reads EPEVTQTPSHQVTQMGQEVILRCVPISNHLYFYWYRQILGQKVEFLVSFYNNEISEKSEIFDDQFSVERPDGSNFTLKIRSTKLEDSAMYFCASSLDRNNQPQHFGDGTRLSIL.

The chain carries TRBV7-2 and TRBJ2-2; no clear D gene. The germline V gene encodes CDR1 SGHTA and CDR2 FQGNSA. V dropped 1 base and J dropped 6 bases, with 12 bases sitting between them. CDR3 length equals 15 residues. The CDR3 region is CASSLGLGSSGELFF. The CDR3 DNA follows: TGTGCCAGCAGCTTAGGGCTAGGTTCGTCCGGGGAGCTGTTTTTT.

The chain is built from TRBV4-3 and TRBJ2-4; weak D call: TRBD1 (6 bases). CDR1 and CDR2 (germline): LGHNA, YSLEER. V was cut by 4 bases and J by 5 bases, with 18 bases left in between. The CDR3 has 16 amino acids. CDR3 DNA: TGCGCCAGCAGCCCCCGTGTTCAGGGGAGCCAAAACATTCAGTACTTC. Translating gives CASSPRVQGSQNIQYF.

The rearrangement joins TRBV4-1 to TRBJ2-7; perhaps TRBD1 as D (5 bases). This CDR3 has 19 residues. Trimming pared 4 bases from V and 2 bases from J, leaving 27 bases between. The germline V gene encodes CDR1 MGHRA and CDR2 YSYEKL. The CDR3 DNA sequence: TGCGCCAGCAGCCCTCTCGGAACCCGCGAATTAAGGGGCACCTACGAGCAGTACTTC. It is translated as CASSPLGTRELRGTYEQYF.

This chain connects TRBV6-5 to TRBJ1-2, with D unresolved. Trimming took 6 bases from V and 11 from J, leaving 16 bases between them. The CDR3 runs 12 residues. The germline V gene encodes CDR1 MNHEY and CDR2 SVGAGI. CDR3 loop: CASSPGRSAYTF. The CDR3 DNA sequence: TGTGCCAGCAGCCCCGGGAGGTCCGCGTACACCTTC.

The chain recombines TRBV2 with TRBJ1-2, with D perhaps TRBD1 (6 bases). V lost 4 bases and J lost 2, with 14 bases in between. The CDR3 length is 15 residues. Germline CDR1 and CDR2: SNHLY and FYNNEI. The CDR3 bases are TGTGCCAGCAGTGCAGGACAGAATTGGAACTATGGCTACACCTTC. As protein: CASSAGQNWNYGYTF.

The chain recombines TRBV7-8 with TRBJ2-5, with 8 positions matching TRBD2. The V gene end was trimmed by 2 bases and the J gene end by 4 bases; junction bases not matched to a gene: 9. This CDR3 has 16 amino acids. Germline V lookup: CDR1 SGHVS, CDR2 FQNEAQ. CDR3 DNA sequence: TGTGCCAGCAGCTTAATGGCGGGGGGTTGGTTAGAGACCCAGTACTTC. As protein: CASSLMAGGWLETQYF.

This chain connects TRBV27 to TRBJ1-1, with TRBD1 identical over 8 bases. Looked up from germline, CDR1 is MNHEY and CDR2 is SMNVEV (reference sequence). The CDR3 extends over 15 amino acids. The ends lost 5 bases at V and 1 base at J; junction bases unmatched: 6. CDR3 DNA: TGTGCCAGCAGTGACCACAGGGGGGGGAACACTGAAGCTTTCTTT. Protein sequence: CASSDHRGGNTEAFF.

This clone was observed once. The rearrangement uses TRBV29-1 and TRBJ1-2, with D unclear. This CDR3 contains 14 residues. V gave up 4 bases and J gave up 1 base, with 13 bases separating them. Germline-derived CDR1 and CDR2 are SQVTM and ANQGSEA. The CDR3 nucleotides are TGCAGCGTTGGAACCCCTGGGCGTAACTATGGCTACACCTTC. It yields the protein CSVGTPGRNYGYTF.

The chain carries TRBV4-3 and TRBJ1-4, with TRBD1 matching over 8 bases. CDR1 is LGHNA and CDR2 is YSLEER in the germline V gene. V shed 1 base and J 6 bases; nucleotides not matched to a gene: 4. The CDR3 has 15 amino acids. Here the CDR3 reads CASSQGTGKYEKLFF. The DNA of the CDR3 is TGCGCCAGCAGCCAAGGGACAGGGAAGTATGAAAAACTGTTTTTT.

The chain carries TRBV29-1 and TRBJ2-7; 9 bases align to TRBD1. V shed 4 bases and J 0 bases; nucleotides not matched to a gene: 4. Germline-derived CDR1 and CDR2 are SQVTM and ANQGSEA. The length of the CDR3 is 14 residues. CDR3 coding DNA: TGCAGCGTTGGGGGACAGGGTAGCTCCTACGAGCAGTACTTC. It is translated as CSVGGQGSSYEQYF.

This clone was seen just once. V and J are TRBV30 and TRBJ2-2; 7 nucleotides match TRBD2. The length of the CDR3 is 18 residues. Trimming cost V 2 bases and J 3 bases; bases outside gene matches: 15. In germline, CDR1 is GTSNPN, CDR2 SVGIG (reference sequence). CDR3 in amino acids: CAWSIFSASGFHTGELFF. Written as DNA, the CDR3 is TGTGCCTGGAGTATCTTTTCGGCTAGCGGATTTCACACCGGGGAGCTGTTTTTT.

The CDR3 spells CASSFRGSREQYF. DNA for the CDR3: TGTGCCAGCAGCTTCAGGGGGTCTCGGGAGCAGTACTTC. V gene TRBV27 combines with J gene TRBJ2-7, with TRBD1 matching over 7 bases. Germline V CDR1 and CDR2: MNHEY, SMNVEV (reference sequence). V shed 6 bases, J shed 7 bases, and the junction held 9 bases outside the gene matches. The CDR3 runs 13 residues.

This clone was counted only a few times. V usage is TRBV6-5 and J usage is TRBJ2-7, with D possibly being TRBD2 (5 bases). The germline V gene encodes CDR1 MNHEY and CDR2 SVGAGI. CDR3 length equals 12 residues. Trimming left V 6 bases short and J 3 bases short, with 9 bases between. DNA of the CDR3: TGTGCCAGCAGCTCGGGATACTACGAGCAGTACTTC. Encoded protein: CASSSGYYEQYF.

The chain carries TRBV18 and TRBJ2-5, with 8 bases matching TRBD1. CDR3 length: 13 residues. With 4 bases clipped from V and 5 bases from J, the junction kept 3 bases outside the gene matches. Germline V gives CDR1 KGHSH, CDR2 LQKENI. CDR3 sequence: CASSQTGVETQYF. The DNA of the CDR3 is TGTGCCAGCTCACAGACAGGGGTTGAGACCCAGTACTTC.

The chain has TRBV4-2 and TRBJ1-6, with 7 bases aligning to TRBD1. The germline CDR1 and CDR2 sequences are LGHNA and YNFKEQ. This CDR3 spans 17 amino acids. J lost 10 bases, V lost 1 base, and 13 bases had no gene match. The CDR3 reads CASSQGGTAPPISPLHF. CDR3 bases: TGTGCCAGCAGCCAAGGGGGGACAGCACCCCCTATATCACCCCTCCACTTT.